These 9 T cell receptor beta chains came from one sample sequenced in a study of shared clonotypes between healthy human individuals. Clones were sequenced by immunoSEQ multiplex PCR, and TCRdb holds only the in-frame ones, with some missing. The table has approximately 2.4 million clones, about 94% seen once. Sequenced material: naive CD4+ T cells sorted from blood. As to subset: CD45RA+ positively selected. The receptors stem from a man aged 18 to 29 in good health.

For this clone: The same CDR3 also results from other DNA sequences found in this sample. The chain uses TRBV5-1 and TRBJ1-2, with unresolved D. V was cut by 0 bases and J by 3 bases, with 6 bases left in between. The germline gives CDR1 SGHRS, CDR2 YFSETQ. This CDR3 has 13 residues. CDR3 DNA: TGCGCCAGCAGCTTGGGAGGCGACTATGGCTACACCTTC. Translated: CASSLGGDYGYTF.

The CDR3 sequence: CASSYSTWGGKETQYF. CDR3 in DNA: TGTGCCAGCAGTTACTCGACGTGGGGGGGTAAAGAGACCCAGTACTTC. The rearrangement joins TRBV6-5 to TRBJ2-5; TRBD2 agrees at 7 bases. The V gene end was trimmed by 0 bases and the J gene end by 3 bases; junction bases not matched to a gene: 7. This CDR3 has 16 residues. CDR1 is MNHEY, CDR2 SVGAGI, per germline.

V and J are TRBV2 and TRBJ2-7; 7 nucleotides match TRBD1. The CDR3 has 13 amino acids. V lost 6 bases and J lost 5; bases outside the gene matches: 7. Germline values: CDR1 SNHLY, CDR2 FYNNEI. This CDR3 is CASSATGFHEQYF. DNA of the CDR3: TGTGCCAGCAGCGCGACAGGGTTTCACGAGCAGTACTTC.

The rearrangement uses TRBV6-1 and TRBJ2-7; possibly TRBD1 for D (5 bases). This CDR3 has 12 residues. V was shortened by 7 bases and J by 3 bases, with 10 bases between the two germline ends. Germline lookup yields CDR1 MNHNS and CDR2 SASEGT. CDR3 loop: CASNLRVYEQYF. In DNA, the CDR3 is TGTGCCAGCAATCTCAGGGTCTACGAGCAGTACTTC.

The chain uses TRBV6-6 and TRBJ2-1, with D perhaps TRBD1 or TRBD2 (6 bases each). The V end was cut by 0 bases, the J end by 6 bases, with 9 bases between. Germline loops: CDR1 MNHNY, CDR2 SVGAGI (reference sequence). The CDR3 is made up of 14 amino acids. CDR3: CASSYSPGANEQFF. The CDR3 DNA reads as TGTGCCAGCAGTTACTCCCCGGGGGCCAATGAGCAGTTCTTC.

The chain combines TRBV19 with TRBJ2-7, with D perhaps matching TRBD2 (5 bases). The CDR3 length is 14 residues. V was clipped by 4 bases and J by 2 bases, with 12 bases between them. Germline V gene lookup returns CDR1 LNHDA and CDR2 SQIVND (reference sequence). The CDR3 region has the DNA TGTGCCAGTAGTACAGCCACTAGTCCCTACGAGCAGTACTTC. This gives the protein CASSTATSPYEQYF.

The V gene is TRBV18, the J gene TRBJ1-5; a weak D match, TRBD1 (6 bases). The germline gives CDR1 KGHSH, CDR2 LQKENI. V was cut by 6 bases and J by 3 bases, with 15 bases left in between. This CDR3 region has 15 residues. The CDR3 spells CASSSRGANNQPQHF. For the CDR3, the DNA is TGTGCCAGCTCCTCGAGGGGGGCGAACAATCAGCCCCAGCATTTT.

The J gene is TRBJ2-7, the V gene TRBV7-6; 7 bases align to TRBD1. After removal of 5 bases from V and 1 base from J, the junction contained 14 bases not matched to a gene. This CDR3 is 17 amino acids long. Germline V gives CDR1 SGHVS, CDR2 FNYEAQ. The CDR3 coding sequence is TGTGCCAGCAGCACACTCCTTCGTCAGACAGGGTCCTACGAGCAGTACTTC. Translation: CASSTLLRQTGSYEQYF.

This chain joins TRBV30 and TRBJ2-7, with 11 bases lining up with TRBD2. CDR3 length: 16 residues. Germline CDR1 and CDR2: GTSNPN and SVGIG (reference sequence). V dropped 3 bases and J dropped 1; count of bases not matched to a gene: 8. The CDR3 nucleotides are TGTGCCTGGAGCGTCGGACTAGCGGGCCCTTCCTACGAGCAGTACTTC. Its translation: CAWSVGLAGPSYEQYF.